Following are 15 T cell receptor beta chains from one sample sequenced in a study of blood T cell repertoires in COVID-19. Produced via immunoSEQ multiplex PCR; TCRdb's table is partial and in-frame only. The sample yields under 150,000 clones, 88% seen once. Source material: PBMCs or T cells enriched from blood (not recorded which). The receptors derive from a woman aged 30 to 39 with acute COVID-19.

This chain uses TRBV7-2 with TRBJ2-7; no clear D gene. This CDR3 region has 13 residues. The germline V and J ends were trimmed by 1 base and 6 bases, with 10 bases remaining between them. Germline V lookup: CDR1 SGHTA, CDR2 FQGNSA. Here the CDR3 DNA reads TGTGCCAGCAGCTTAGGTTTAACCGGCGAGCAGTACTTC. This gives the protein CASSLGLTGEQYF.

The genes are TRBV18 and TRBJ1-5; D possibly corresponds to TRBD1 (6 bases). Germline loops: CDR1 KGHSH, CDR2 LQKENI. Trimming left V 3 bases short and J 7 bases short, with 19 bases between. The CDR3 covers 16 residues. Here the CDR3 DNA reads TGTGCCAGCTCACCGTCGATCAGGGGCGCAGGGCAGCCCCAGCATTTT. Encoded protein: CASSPSIRGAGQPQHF.

This rearrangement joins TRBV5-5 to TRBJ1-5; 10 positions agree with TRBD1. Unmatched junction bases numbered 13, after V lost 4 bases and J lost 6 bases. Germline V lookup: CDR1 SGHKS, CDR2 YYEKEE (reference sequence). The CDR3 is 17 amino acids. CDR3 residues: CASSASPGQGLSQPQHF. The CDR3 nucleotides read TGTGCCAGCAGCGCTTCTCCGGGACAGGGGTTGAGTCAGCCCCAGCATTTT.

The chain links TRBV10-3 to TRBJ1-1; a weak D match, TRBD1 (6 bases). CDR1 is ENHRY, CDR2 SYGVKD, per germline. The CDR3 totals 13 residues. Trimming pared 6 bases from V and 1 base from J, leaving 9 bases between. The CDR3 DNA reads as TGTGCCATCAGCAAACAGGGGAACACTGAAGCTTTCTTT. This translates into CAISKQGNTEAFF.

CDR3 in amino acids: CASSLGPSGGFSNEQFF. CDR3 nucleotides: TGTGCCAGCAGCTTAGGTCCTTCGGGAGGCTTTAGCAATGAGCAGTTCTTC. The rearrangement joins TRBV7-2 to TRBJ2-1; 7 bases align to TRBD2. The CDR3 is 17 residues long. Germline V gene data show CDR1 as SGHTA and CDR2 as FQGNSA. V was pared by 1 base and J by 6 bases, with 12 bases of the junction left unmatched.

V and J are TRBV4-3 and TRBJ2-1, with D tentatively TRBD1 (7 bases). Germline V CDR1 and CDR2: LGHNA, YSLEER. Trimming left V 2 bases short and J 0 bases short, with 14 bases between. The CDR3 spans 17 residues. This CDR3 is CASSQRGDSDSYNEQFF. CDR3 coding DNA: TGCGCCAGCAGCCAAAGGGGGGACAGTGACTCCTACAATGAGCAGTTCTTC.

This chain connects TRBV5-1 to TRBJ1-1; the match to TRBD1 covers 8 bases. This CDR3 region has 14 residues. V shed 4 bases and J 12 bases; nucleotides not matched to a gene: 14. Germline CDR1 SGHRS, CDR2 YFSETQ. The CDR3 is CASSRSLDRVMPFF. The CDR3 bases are TGCGCCAGCAGCCGAAGTCTGGACAGGGTAATGCCTTTCTTT.

The chain is built from TRBV7-2 and TRBJ1-3; 9 positions match TRBD1. CDR3 length: 16 residues. Germline V gene data show CDR1 as SGHTA and CDR2 as FQGNSA. With V trimmed by 5 bases and J by 0 bases, 5 bases remained unmatched. CDR3 amino acids: CASSLTGGLSGNTIYF. In DNA form, the CDR3 reads TGTGCCAGCAGCCTGACAGGGGGGCTCTCTGGAAACACCATATATTTT. The full variable domain, its missing parts supplied by reference TRBV7-2 and TRBJ1-3, is GAGVSQSPSNKVTEKGKDVELRCDPISGHTALYWYRQSLGQGLEFLIYFQGNSAPDKSGLPSDRFSAERTGGSVSTLTIQRTQQEDSAVYLCASSLTGGLSGNTIYFGEGSWLTVV.

The V and J genes are TRBV7-8 and TRBJ1-1; D is unclear. Looked up from germline, CDR1 is SGHVS and CDR2 is FQNEAQ. V was trimmed by 7 bases and J by 1 base, leaving 10 bases between them. This CDR3 contains 13 residues. The CDR3 loop is CASTGLPNTEAFF. The CDR3 DNA reads as TGTGCCAGCACCGGACTTCCGAACACTGAAGCTTTCTTT. The complete variable domain, with remaining parts taken from reference TRBV7-8 and TRBJ1-1, reads GAGVSQSPRYKVAKRGQDVALRCDPISGHVSLFWYQQALGQGPEFLTYFQNEAQLDKSGLPSDRFFAERPEGSVSTLKIQRTQQEDSAVYLCASTGLPNTEAFFGQGTRLTVV.

V and J are TRBV4-1 and TRBJ2-5; 8 bases match TRBD2. J lost 7 bases, V lost 0 bases, and 7 bases had no gene match. The CDR3 contains 15 residues. Germline V CDR1 and CDR2: MGHRA, YSYEKL. The CDR3 region has the DNA TGCGCCAGCAGCCAAGAAGAGGGACTAGGGTCGACCCAGTACTTC. It yields the protein CASSQEEGLGSTQYF.

Written as DNA, the CDR3 is TGTGCCAGCCAACTAGCGGGATCCTCCTACGAGCAGTACTTC. This translates into CASQLAGSSYEQYF. The chain is built from TRBV28 and TRBJ2-7; 10 bases agree with TRBD2. Germline trimming cut 8 bases from V and 0 bases from J; bases unmatched to any gene: 4. The length of the CDR3 is 14 residues. The germline V gene has CDR1 MDHEN and CDR2 SYDVKM.

This clone has just one count. The gene calls are TRBV19 and TRBJ1-2; 7 nucleotides agree with TRBD1. Germline V lookup: CDR1 LNHDA, CDR2 SQIVND (reference sequence). This CDR3 has 13 residues. The V gene end was trimmed by 3 bases and the J gene end by 8 bases; junction bases not matched to a gene: 6. The CDR3 spells CASSMATGSGYTF. In DNA form, the CDR3 reads TGTGCCAGTAGTATGGCGACAGGGAGCGGCTACACCTTC.

This clone was observed once. The CDR3: CASSKSRGIGNTIYF. CDR3 coding DNA: TGTGCCAGCAGCAAATCGAGAGGGATTGGAAACACCATATATTTT. This chain uses TRBV7-2 with TRBJ1-3, with D unclear. CDR3 length: 15 residues. Trimming left V 5 bases short and J 3 bases short, with 14 bases between. CDR1 and CDR2 from the germline V gene are SGHTA and FQGNSA.

V usage is TRBV2 and J usage is TRBJ1-3; unclear D gene. This CDR3 has 12 amino acids. The V end was cut by 5 bases, the J end by 4 bases, with 6 bases between. Germline values: CDR1 SNHLY, CDR2 FYNNEI. The CDR3: CASSSQGNTIYF. CDR3 DNA sequence: TGTGCCAGCAGTTCACAGGGAAACACCATATATTTT.

The chain has TRBV28 and TRBJ2-3; 7 nucleotides align to TRBD2. The trim removed 6 bases at V and 4 bases at J, leaving 10 bases unmatched. Germline V gene sequence: CDR1 MDHEN, CDR2 SYDVKM. The CDR3 runs 15 residues. The CDR3 sequence is CASRASGSSSDTQYF. The CDR3 region has the DNA TGTGCCAGCAGGGCTAGCGGTTCCTCCTCAGATACGCAGTATTTT.